The entry below describes one T cell receptor (beta chain). The data derive from a study of blood T cell repertoires in COVID-19. About the study: Collection of acute and convalescent COVID-19 samples took place in the United States, Italy and Spain.

Sequencing used immunoSEQ multiplex PCR; TCRdb keeps in-frame clones, though not all of them. The sample includes about 220,000 clones, around 84% of them seen just once. The germline V and J ends were trimmed by 5 bases and 8 bases, with 11 bases remaining between them. The CDR3 length is 12 residues. The J gene is TRBJ2-3, the V gene TRBV12-3 or TRBV12-4; a weak D match, TRBD2 (5 bases). The origin of this receptor is a woman aged 60 to 75 who had recovered from COVID-19. The sequenced sample consisted of peripheral blood. The CDR3 region is CASSELGRTQYF. Written as DNA, the CDR3 is TGTGCCAGCAGTGAACTAGGCCGTACGCAGTATTTT.